The 16 T cell receptor beta chains below were found in one sample sequenced in a study of shared clonotypes between healthy human individuals. This table comes from immunoSEQ multiplex PCR, and its TCRdb copy is limited to in-frame clones, with some not included. Of roughly 1,100,000 clones listed, roughly 80% are singletons. The sample taken for sequencing was memory CD4+ T cells sorted from blood. The subset was: CD45RA-negative fraction. These receptors were taken from a man aged 18 to 29 in good health.

The genes are TRBV19 and TRBJ2-5, with 7 bases that match TRBD1. With the DNA end fitting TRBJ2-7 better, the J assignment may be wrong. This CDR3 spans 14 amino acids. Per germline, CDR1 LNHDA and CDR2 SQIVND (reference sequence). The CDR3 region is CASSMTGLTYEQYF. The CDR3 bases are TGTGCCAGTAGTATGACAGGGCTCACCTACGAGCAGTACTTC.

The V and J genes are TRBV30 and TRBJ2-2, with D maybe TRBD1 (6 bases). Germline V gene data show CDR1 as GTSNPN and CDR2 as SVGIG (reference sequence). The CDR3 length is 15 residues. V lost 2 bases and J lost 7, with 17 bases in between. CDR3 region: CAWSKRLGGIGELFF. The DNA of the CDR3 is TGTGCCTGGAGTAAACGGCTAGGGGGTATCGGGGAGCTGTTTTTT. The whole variable domain, filled in from reference TRBV30 and TRBJ2-2, reads SQTIHQWPATLVQPVGSPLSLECTVEGTSNPNLYWYRQAAGRGLQLLFYSVGIGQISSEVPQNLSASRPQDRQFILSSKKLLLSDSGFYLCAWSKRLGGIGELFFGEGSRLTVL.

This sequence joins TRBV10-3 and TRBJ2-1; D is possibly TRBD2 (6 bases). The CDR3 has 11 residues. Germline-derived CDR1 and CDR2 are ENHRY and SYGVKD. Trimming took off 8 bases at V and 10 bases at J, with 12 bases between the two ends. CDR3 sequence (DNA): TGTGCCATCTCGCGGGGAAGCGAGCAGTTCTTC. Its protein is CAISRGSEQFF.

The V and J genes are TRBV25-1 and TRBJ2-7; 8 bases are a match to TRBD2. The J segment lost 7 bases and the V segment lost 2 bases, leaving 7 bases of the junction unmatched. This CDR3 has 14 residues. Germline assignment: CDR1 MGHDK and CDR2 SYGVNS. As DNA, the CDR3 is TGTGCCAGCAGTGAAGAAGCGGGAGTGAGGGAGCAGTACTTC. Its protein product is CASSEEAGVREQYF.

The chain employs TRBV10-3 and TRBJ2-1; the match to TRBD1 covers 8 bases. Germline V gives CDR1 ENHRY, CDR2 SYGVKD. J was trimmed by 0 bases and V by 6 bases; bases with no gene match: 7. The CDR3 covers 16 residues. The CDR3: CAISITGGSSYNEQFF. The CDR3 nucleotides are TGTGCCATCAGCATTACAGGGGGAAGCTCCTACAATGAGCAGTTCTTC.

This clone was counted only a few times. This chain connects TRBV7-8 to TRBJ2-3, with D possibly matching TRBD2 (6 bases). This CDR3 is 15 amino acids long. Germline V CDR1 and CDR2: SGHVS, FQNEAQ. Trimming took 2 bases from V and 2 from J, leaving 11 bases between them. CDR3 protein: CASSLFAGNTDTQYF. CDR3 nucleotide sequence: TGTGCCAGCAGCTTATTCGCGGGGAACACAGATACGCAGTATTTT.

The chain recombines TRBV2 with TRBJ2-1, with D unresolved. Trimming cost V 6 bases and J 2 bases, with 14 bases left between them. This CDR3 comprises 15 residues. CDR1 and CDR2 from the germline V gene are SNHLY and FYNNEI. The CDR3 DNA is TGTGCCAGCAGAGAGGACCCTGGGGCCTACAATGAGCAGTTCTTC. This gives the protein CASREDPGAYNEQFF.

This clone was picked up one time. This chain uses TRBV6-6 with TRBJ2-7; D call uncertain. Trimming pared 2 bases from V and 6 bases from J, leaving 8 bases between. Per germline, CDR1 MNHNY and CDR2 SVGAGI (reference sequence). CDR3 length equals 12 residues. CDR3 in amino acids: CASSYRRREQYF. CDR3 DNA: TGTGCCAGCAGTTACCGCCGGCGCGAGCAGTACTTC.

In this sample, this clone turned up once. A much larger clone is a single base away; this may be a read error. The chain is built from TRBV6-1 and TRBJ2-3, with 10 positions matching TRBD1. Per the germline V gene, CDR1 is MNHNS and CDR2 is SASEGT. Unmatched junction bases numbered 6, after V lost 11 bases and J lost 4 bases. The CDR3 spans 13 residues. The CDR3 loop reads CAGIGTGADTQYF. The CDR3 DNA follows: TGTGCCGGCATTGGGACAGGGGCAGATACGCAGTATTTT.

This clone was counted between two and nine times. J is TRBJ2-3 and V is TRBV5-8; 10 bases agree with TRBD1. CDR1 SGHTS and CDR2 YDEGEE come from the germline V gene. V gave up 4 bases and J gave up 7 bases; unmatched junction bases: 12. The CDR3 is 16 residues long. Here the CDR3 reads CASSVDPTGGLNTQYF. The DNA for the CDR3 is TGTGCCAGCAGCGTAGACCCGACAGGGGGCTTGAATACGCAGTATTTT.

The V and J genes are TRBV11-3 and TRBJ2-7, with unresolved D. Germline V gene lookup returns CDR1 SGHNT and CDR2 YENEEA. V shed 5 bases and J shed 5 bases, with 13 bases lying between them. There are 13 residues in the CDR3. CDR3 region: CASSPKGQDEQYF. CDR3 coding DNA: TGTGCCAGCAGCCCAAAAGGGCAGGACGAGCAGTACTTC.

This chain links TRBV27 with TRBJ2-6; D gene unclear. Trimming removed 3 bases at V and 4 bases at J, with 4 bases between. Germline V CDR1 and CDR2: MNHEY, SMNVEV (reference sequence). CDR3 length: 13 residues. DNA for the CDR3: TGTGCCAGCAGTTTGCAAGGGGCCAACGTCCTGACTTTC. Protein: CASSLQGANVLTF.

This rearrangement joins TRBV19 to TRBJ2-7; maybe TRBD1 (6 bases). The germline gives CDR1 LNHDA, CDR2 SQIVND (reference sequence). Trimming took 0 bases from V and 11 from J, leaving 14 bases between them. The CDR3 is 13 residues long. For the CDR3, the DNA is TGTGCCAGTAGTATAGATCACGACGGACAGAAGTACTTC. Protein product: CASSIDHDGQKYF.

This clone was seen a few times. CDR3 loop: CASSYSGGGNSPLHF. In DNA form, the CDR3 reads TGTGCCAGCAGTTACTCGGGGGGTGGAAATTCACCCCTCCACTTT. J is TRBJ1-6 and V is TRBV6-6; the D gene is possibly TRBD1 (5 bases). Between the trimmed V and J ends, which lost 0 bases and 7 bases, there was a span of 10 bases. CDR1 and CDR2 (germline): MNHNY, SVGAGI (reference sequence). This CDR3 spans 15 amino acids.

The chain has TRBV27 and TRBJ1-2; D gene unclear. The CDR3 contains 13 residues. Deletions cut 4 bases from V and 8 bases from J, with 14 bases between. CDR1 is MNHEY, CDR2 SMNVEV, per germline (reference sequence). This chain's CDR3 is CASSSTWGRGYTF. DNA for the CDR3: TGTGCCAGCAGTTCCACCTGGGGTCGGGGCTACACCTTC.

The gene calls are TRBV7-2 and TRBJ1-1; 8 bases agree with TRBD1. V shed 5 bases and J 5 bases; nucleotides not matched to a gene: 10. This CDR3 region has 15 residues. Per germline, CDR1 SGHTA and CDR2 FQGNSA. CDR3: CASSPDRAGLTEAFF. CDR3 DNA sequence: TGTGCCAGCAGCCCGGACAGGGCTGGGCTGACTGAAGCTTTCTTT. Drawing the rest from reference TRBV7-2 and TRBJ1-1, the complete variable domain is GAGVSQSPSNKVTEKGKDVELRCDPISGHTALYWYRQSLGQGLEFLIYFQGNSAPDKSGLPSDRFSAERTGGSVSTLTIQRTQQEDSAVYLCASSPDRAGLTEAFFGQGTRLTVV.